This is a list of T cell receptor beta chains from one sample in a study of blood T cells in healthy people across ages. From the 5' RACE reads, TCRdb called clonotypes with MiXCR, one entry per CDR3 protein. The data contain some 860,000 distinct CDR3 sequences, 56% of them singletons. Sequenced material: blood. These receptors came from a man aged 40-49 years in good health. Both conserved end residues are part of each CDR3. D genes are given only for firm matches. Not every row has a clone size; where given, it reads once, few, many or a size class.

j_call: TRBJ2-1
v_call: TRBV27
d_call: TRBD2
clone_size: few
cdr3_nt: TGTGCCAGTCAGACTAGCGGGAGTTTGAATGAGCAGTTCTTC
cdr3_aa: CASQTSGSLNEQFF

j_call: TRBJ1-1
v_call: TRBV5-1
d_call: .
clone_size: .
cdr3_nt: TGCACCAGCAGCTTGGCCGCGGGGTTCACTGAAGCTTTCTTT
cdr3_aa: CTSSLAAGFTEAFF

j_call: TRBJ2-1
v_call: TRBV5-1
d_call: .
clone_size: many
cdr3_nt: TGCGCCAGCAGCTTGGAAATTAATATTGAGCAGTTCTTC
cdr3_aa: CASSLEINIEQFF

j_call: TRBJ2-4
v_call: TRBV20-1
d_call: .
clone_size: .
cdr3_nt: TGCAGTGCGGGTAGCGCGGCCAAAAACATTCAGTACTTC
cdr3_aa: CSAGSAAKNIQYF

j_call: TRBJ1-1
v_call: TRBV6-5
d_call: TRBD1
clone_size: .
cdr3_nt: TGTGCCAGCAGACTCGGGACAGCGTATGAAGCTTTCTTT
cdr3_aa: CASRLGTAYEAFF

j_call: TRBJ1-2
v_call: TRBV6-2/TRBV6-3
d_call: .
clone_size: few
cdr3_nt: TGTGCCAGTGCAAACGCGGGCGGCTATGGCTACACCTTC
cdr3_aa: CASANAGGYGYTF

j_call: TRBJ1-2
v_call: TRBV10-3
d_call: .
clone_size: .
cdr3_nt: TGTGCCATCAGTGAGTTACAGGGTCGGTATGGCTACACCTTC
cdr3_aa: CAISELQGRYGYTF

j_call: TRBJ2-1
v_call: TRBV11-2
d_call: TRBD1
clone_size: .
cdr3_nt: TGTGCCAGCAGCCCGATCCGTAGGCAGGGGGCGTATGAGCAGTTCTTC
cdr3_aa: CASSPIRRQGAYEQFF

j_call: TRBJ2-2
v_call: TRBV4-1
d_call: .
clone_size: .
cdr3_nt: TGCGCCAGCAGCCACGGGGAGCTGTTTTTT
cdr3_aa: CASSHGELFF

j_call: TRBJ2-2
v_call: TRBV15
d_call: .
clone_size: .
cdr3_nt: TGTGCCACCAGCAGAGGGTTCCTTGAAGCAGGGAACACCGGGGAGCTGTTTTTT
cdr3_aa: CATSRGFLEAGNTGELFF

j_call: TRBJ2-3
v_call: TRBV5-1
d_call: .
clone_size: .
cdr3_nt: TGCGCCAGCAGCTTGCTGGGGAGACAGCCACAGGATACGCAGTATTTT
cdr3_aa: CASSLLGRQPQDTQYF

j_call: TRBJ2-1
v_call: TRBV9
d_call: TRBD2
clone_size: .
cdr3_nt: TGTGCCAGCAGCGTATTAGCGGGAAGCTCCTACAATGAGCAGTTCTTC
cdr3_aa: CASSVLAGSSYNEQFF

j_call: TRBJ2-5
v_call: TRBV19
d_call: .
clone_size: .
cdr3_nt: TGTGCCAGTAGTGGGCAGGGGTTGAGAGAGACCCAGTACTTC
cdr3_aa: CASSGQGLRETQYF

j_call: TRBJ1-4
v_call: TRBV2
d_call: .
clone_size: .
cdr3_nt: TGTGCCAGCATGATTCGGGCTGAAAAACTGTTTTTT
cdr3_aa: CASMIRAEKLFF

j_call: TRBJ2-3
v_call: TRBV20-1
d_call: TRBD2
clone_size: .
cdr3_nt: TGCAGTGCTAGTCCTAGCGGGGGTCCAGATACGCAGTATTTT
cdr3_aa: CSASPSGGPDTQYF

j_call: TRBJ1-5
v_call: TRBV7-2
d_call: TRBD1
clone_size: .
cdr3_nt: TGTGCCAGCAGCAAAGACAGGGATCAGCCCCAGCATTTT
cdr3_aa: CASSKDRDQPQHF

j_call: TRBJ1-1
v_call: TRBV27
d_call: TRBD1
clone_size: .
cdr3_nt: TGTGCCAGCAGTAGGACAGGAACGGACACTGAAGCTTTCTTT
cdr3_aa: CASSRTGTDTEAFF

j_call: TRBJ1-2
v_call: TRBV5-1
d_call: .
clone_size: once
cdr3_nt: TGCGCCAGCAGCCTTGACAGACCTAGGGGCTACACCTTC
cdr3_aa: CASSLDRPRGYTF

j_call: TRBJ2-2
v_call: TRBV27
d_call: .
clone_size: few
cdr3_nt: TGTGCCAGCAGTTTATGGGACACCGGGGAGCTGTTTTTT
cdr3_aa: CASSLWDTGELFF

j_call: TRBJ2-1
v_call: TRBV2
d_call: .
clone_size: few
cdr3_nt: TGTGCCAACAAGGAGGGGGCCAGCTCCTACAATGAGCAGTTCTTC
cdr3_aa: CANKEGASSYNEQFF

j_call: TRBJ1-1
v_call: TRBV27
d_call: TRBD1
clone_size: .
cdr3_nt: TGTGCCAGCAGTTTAGATTACAGGGGGAACACTGAAGCTTTCTTT
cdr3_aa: CASSLDYRGNTEAFF

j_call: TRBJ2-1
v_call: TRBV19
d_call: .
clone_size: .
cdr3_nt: TGTGCCAGTAGTAAGGCCGCTGGGGGGGGGCGTATCCATGAGCAGTTCTTC
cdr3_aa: CASSKAAGGGRIHEQFF

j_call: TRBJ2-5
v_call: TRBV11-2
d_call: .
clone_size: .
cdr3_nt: TGTGCCAGCAGCTTAGGGCCTGGGGCAGTCGGGACCCAGTACTTC
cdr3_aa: CASSLGPGAVGTQYF

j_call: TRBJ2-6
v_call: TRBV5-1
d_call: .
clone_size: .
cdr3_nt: TGCGCCAGCAGCAACAGCTCTGGGGCCAACGTCCTGACTTTC
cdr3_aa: CASSNSSGANVLTF

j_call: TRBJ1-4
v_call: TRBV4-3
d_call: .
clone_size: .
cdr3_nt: TGCGCCAGCAGCCAAGATCAACCGGGAAAACTGTTTTTT
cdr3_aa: CASSQDQPGKLFF

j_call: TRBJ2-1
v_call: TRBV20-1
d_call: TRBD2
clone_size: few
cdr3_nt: TGCAGTGCTAGCGCCCCAGGACTAGCGGCAAACAATGAGCAGTTCTTC
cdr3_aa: CSASAPGLAANNEQFF

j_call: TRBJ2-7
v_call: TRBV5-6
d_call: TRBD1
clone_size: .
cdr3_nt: TGTGCCAGCAGCTTGGGGGGAAGAACCGGACAGGGTTCGACTTACGAGCAGTACTTC
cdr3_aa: CASSLGGRTGQGSTYEQYF

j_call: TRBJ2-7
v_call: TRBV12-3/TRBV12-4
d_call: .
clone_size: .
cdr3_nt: TGTGCCAGCAGTTGCGTTCAGGGCTACGAGCAGTACTTC
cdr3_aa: CASSCVQGYEQYF

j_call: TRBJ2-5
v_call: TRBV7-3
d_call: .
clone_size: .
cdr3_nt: TGTGCCAGCAGCGTCAGGGGAAATGAGCAGTACTTC
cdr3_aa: CASSVRGNEQYF

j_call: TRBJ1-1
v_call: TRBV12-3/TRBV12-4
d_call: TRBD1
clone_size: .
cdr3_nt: TGTGCCAGCCGCTTTGGGCCAGGGGGTTGGGGAAAGAACACTGAAGCTTTCTTT
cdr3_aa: CASRFGPGGWGKNTEAFF

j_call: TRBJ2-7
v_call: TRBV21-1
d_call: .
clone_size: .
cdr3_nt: TGTGCCAGCAGCAAAGGTGAATTCTCCTACGAGCAGTACTTC
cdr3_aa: CASSKGEFSYEQYF

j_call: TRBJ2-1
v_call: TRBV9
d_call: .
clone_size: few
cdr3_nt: TGTGCCAGCAGCGTAGGAGGCGACGGGCTACATGAGCAGTTCTTC
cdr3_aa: CASSVGGDGLHEQFF

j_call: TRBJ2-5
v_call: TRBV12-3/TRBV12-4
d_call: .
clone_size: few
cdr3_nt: TGTGCCAGCACCCTAGGGGCAGGTGGGGAGACCCAGTACTTC
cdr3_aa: CASTLGAGGETQYF

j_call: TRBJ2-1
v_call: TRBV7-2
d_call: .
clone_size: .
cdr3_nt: TGTGCCAGCAGCTCGGAGGGGGCGATCAATGAGCAGTTCTTC
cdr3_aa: CASSSEGAINEQFF

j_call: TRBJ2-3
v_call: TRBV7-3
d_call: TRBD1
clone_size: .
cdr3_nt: TGTGCCAGCAGCTTATCAGGGGGCGATGGAGATACGCAGTATTTT
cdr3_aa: CASSLSGGDGDTQYF

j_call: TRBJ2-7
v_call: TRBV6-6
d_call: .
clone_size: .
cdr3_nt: TGTGCCAGCAGTTACTCGTCCAGGACAAACTCCTACGAGCAGTACTTC
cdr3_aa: CASSYSSRTNSYEQYF

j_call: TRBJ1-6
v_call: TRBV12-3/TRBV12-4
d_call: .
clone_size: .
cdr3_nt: TGTGCCAGCAGTTTATTTTATAATTCACCCCCCCACTTT
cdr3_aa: CASSLFYNSPPHF

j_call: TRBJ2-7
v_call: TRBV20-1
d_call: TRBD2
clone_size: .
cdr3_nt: TGCAGTGCTAGTGGTCGGGCGGGAGACTCAGGGTCCTACGAGCAGTACTTC
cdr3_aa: CSASGRAGDSGSYEQYF

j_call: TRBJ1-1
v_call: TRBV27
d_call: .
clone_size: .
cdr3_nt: TGTGCCAGCAGAGGGAACACTGAAGCTTTCTTT
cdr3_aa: CASRGNTEAFF

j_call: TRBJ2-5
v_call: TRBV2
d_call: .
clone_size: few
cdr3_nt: TGTGCCAGCAGTAACGACAGAAACCAAGAGACCCAGTACTTC
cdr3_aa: CASSNDRNQETQYF

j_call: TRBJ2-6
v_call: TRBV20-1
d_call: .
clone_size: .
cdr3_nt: TGCAGTGCCCCCCACGAGACAGGGGCCAACGTCCTGACTTTC
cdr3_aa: CSAPHETGANVLTF

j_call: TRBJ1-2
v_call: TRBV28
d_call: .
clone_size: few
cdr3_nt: TGTGCCAGCAGTTTCTTAGGTGCGCGTGGCTACACCTTC
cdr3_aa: CASSFLGARGYTF

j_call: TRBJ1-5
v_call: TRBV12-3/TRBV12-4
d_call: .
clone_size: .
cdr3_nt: TGTGCCAGCAGGAGAACAGAAAACCGTAATCAGCCCCAGCATTTT
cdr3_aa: CASRRTENRNQPQHF

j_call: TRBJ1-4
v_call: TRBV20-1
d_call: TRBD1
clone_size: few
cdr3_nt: TGCAGTGCTATCCTGACAGGGAATTTTGAAAAACTGTTTTTT
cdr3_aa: CSAILTGNFEKLFF

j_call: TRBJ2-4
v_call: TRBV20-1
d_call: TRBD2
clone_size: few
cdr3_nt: TGCAGTGCTAGAGATCATAGCGGGGAGTCAGGACTATTAGCCAAAAACATTCAGTACTTC
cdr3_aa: CSARDHSGESGLLAKNIQYF

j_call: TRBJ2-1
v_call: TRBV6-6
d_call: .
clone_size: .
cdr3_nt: TGTGCCAGCAGTTACACAAGACAGTACAATGAGCAGTTCTTC
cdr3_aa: CASSYTRQYNEQFF

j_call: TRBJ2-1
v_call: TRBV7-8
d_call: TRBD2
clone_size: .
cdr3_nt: TGTGCCAGCAGCTTAGATTTATGGGGCGGGACTAGCGGGCATAATGAGCAGTTCTTC
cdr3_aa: CASSLDLWGGTSGHNEQFF

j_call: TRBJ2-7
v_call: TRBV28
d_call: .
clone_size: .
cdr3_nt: TGTGCCACCAGTGGGGGAGCTCAAGACGAGCAGTACTTC
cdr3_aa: CATSGGAQDEQYF

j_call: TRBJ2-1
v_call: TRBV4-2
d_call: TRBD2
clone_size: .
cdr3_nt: TGTGCCAGCAGCCAAGAGCCTAGCGGTACCTTGAGCTCCTACAATGAGCAGTTCTTC
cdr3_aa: CASSQEPSGTLSSYNEQFF

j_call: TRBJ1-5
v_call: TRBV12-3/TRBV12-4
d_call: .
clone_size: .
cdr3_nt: TGTGCCAGCAGTCCCGAACGGAGTTGGCCCCAGCATTTT
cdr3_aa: CASSPERSWPQHF

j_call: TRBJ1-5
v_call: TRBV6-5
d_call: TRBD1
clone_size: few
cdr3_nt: TGTGCCAGCAGACGCGGGACAGGCCTAGGGCAGCCCCAGCATTTT
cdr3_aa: CASRRGTGLGQPQHF